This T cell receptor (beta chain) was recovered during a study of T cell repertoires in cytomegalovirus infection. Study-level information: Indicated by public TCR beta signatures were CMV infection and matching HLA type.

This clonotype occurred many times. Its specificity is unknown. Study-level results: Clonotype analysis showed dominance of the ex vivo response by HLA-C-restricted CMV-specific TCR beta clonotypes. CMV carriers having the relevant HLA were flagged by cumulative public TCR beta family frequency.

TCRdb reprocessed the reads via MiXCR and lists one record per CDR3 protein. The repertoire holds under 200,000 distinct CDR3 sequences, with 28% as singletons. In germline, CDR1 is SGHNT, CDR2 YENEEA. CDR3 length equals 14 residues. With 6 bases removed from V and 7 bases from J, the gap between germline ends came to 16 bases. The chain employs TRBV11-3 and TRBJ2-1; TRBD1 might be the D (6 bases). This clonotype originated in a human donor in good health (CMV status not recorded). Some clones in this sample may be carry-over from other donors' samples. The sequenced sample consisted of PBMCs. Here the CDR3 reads CASSDRREGNEQFF. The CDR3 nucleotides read TGTGCCAGCAGTGACAGGCGCGAGGGGAATGAGCAGTTCTTC.